This record looks at one TCR beta chain sequence and its context. The antigen remains undetermined. These data originate in a study of CD8+ T cells in alopecia areata. V shed 4 bases, J shed 6 bases, and the junction held 5 bases outside the gene matches. CDR3 length: 13 amino acids. CDR1 and CDR2 from the germline V gene are SGHTA and FQGTGA. Indicated treatment: oral pan-JAK inhibitor, 5-10 mg twice daily. Lesional scalp tissue (obtained by punch biopsy) and peripheral blood were collected from alopecia areata patients. The study's findings and limits: Persistence in scalp and blood during tofacitinib was observed for many expanded lesional clones.

It was cDNA, reverse transcribed from extracted RNA, that served as the sequencing template. Using immunoSEQ multiplex PCR, the repertoire was profiled, and TCRdb retains in-frame clones only, with some absent. The sample lists some 190,000 clones, around 66% occurring once. This chain links TRBV7-3 with TRBJ1-1, with 7 bases aligning to TRBD1. Specimen: CD4+ T cells sorted from blood, collected at approximately week 45, from a patient treated with tofacitinib. The source of this sequence is a human donor with alopecia areata. For the CDR3, the DNA is TGTGCCAGCAGCTCGGGGACAGCCGCTGAAGCTTTCTTT. It translates to CASSSGTAAEAFF.